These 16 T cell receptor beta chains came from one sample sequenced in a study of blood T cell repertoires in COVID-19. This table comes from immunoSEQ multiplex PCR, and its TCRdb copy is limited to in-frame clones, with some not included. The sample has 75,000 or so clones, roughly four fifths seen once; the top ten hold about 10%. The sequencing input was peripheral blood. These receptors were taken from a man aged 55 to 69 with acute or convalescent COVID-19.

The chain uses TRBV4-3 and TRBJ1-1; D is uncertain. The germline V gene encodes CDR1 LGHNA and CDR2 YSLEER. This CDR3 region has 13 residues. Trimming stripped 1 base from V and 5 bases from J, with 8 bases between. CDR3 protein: CASSQGGWTEAFF. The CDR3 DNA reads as TGCGCCAGCAGCCAAGGAGGGTGGACTGAAGCTTTCTTT.

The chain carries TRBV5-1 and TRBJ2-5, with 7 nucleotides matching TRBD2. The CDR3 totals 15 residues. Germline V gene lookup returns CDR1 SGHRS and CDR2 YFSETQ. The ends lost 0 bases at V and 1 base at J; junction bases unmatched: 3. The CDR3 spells CASSLVGGSQETQYF. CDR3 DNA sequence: TGCGCCAGCAGCTTGGTGGGGGGGAGCCAAGAGACCCAGTACTTC.

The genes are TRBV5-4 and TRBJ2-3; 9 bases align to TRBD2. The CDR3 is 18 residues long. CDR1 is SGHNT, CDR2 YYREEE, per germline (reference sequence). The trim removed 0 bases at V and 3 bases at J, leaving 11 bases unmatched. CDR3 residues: CASSLVRGGGVRTDTQYF. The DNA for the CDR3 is TGTGCCAGCAGCTTGGTGCGGGGGGGCGGGGTAAGGACAGATACGCAGTATTTT.

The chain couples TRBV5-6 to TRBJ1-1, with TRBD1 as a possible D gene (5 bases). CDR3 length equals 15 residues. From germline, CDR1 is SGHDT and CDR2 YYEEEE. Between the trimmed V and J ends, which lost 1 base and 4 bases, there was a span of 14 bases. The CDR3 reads CASSLWGRATTEAFF. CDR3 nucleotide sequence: TGTGCCAGCAGCTTGTGGGGCAGGGCGACCACTGAAGCTTTCTTT.

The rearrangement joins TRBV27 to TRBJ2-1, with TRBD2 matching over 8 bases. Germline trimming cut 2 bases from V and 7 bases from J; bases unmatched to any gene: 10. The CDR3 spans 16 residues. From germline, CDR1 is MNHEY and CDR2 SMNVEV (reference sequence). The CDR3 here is CASSLGERETRNEQFF. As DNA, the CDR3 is TGTGCCAGCAGTTTAGGCGAGCGGGAGACGAGGAATGAGCAGTTCTTC.

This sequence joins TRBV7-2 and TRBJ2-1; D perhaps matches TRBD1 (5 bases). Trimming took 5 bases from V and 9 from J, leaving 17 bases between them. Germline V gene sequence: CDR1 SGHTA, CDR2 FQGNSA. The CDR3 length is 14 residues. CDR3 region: CASSPDSFSVEQFF. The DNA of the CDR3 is TGTGCCAGCAGCCCTGACAGTTTCTCCGTTGAGCAGTTCTTC.

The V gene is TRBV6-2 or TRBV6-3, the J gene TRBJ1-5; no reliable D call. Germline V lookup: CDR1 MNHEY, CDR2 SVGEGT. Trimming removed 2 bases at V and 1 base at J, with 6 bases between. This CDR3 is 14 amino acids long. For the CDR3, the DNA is TGTGCCAGCAGTTACGGCGGAAGCAATCAGCCCCAGCATTTT. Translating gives CASSYGGSNQPQHF.

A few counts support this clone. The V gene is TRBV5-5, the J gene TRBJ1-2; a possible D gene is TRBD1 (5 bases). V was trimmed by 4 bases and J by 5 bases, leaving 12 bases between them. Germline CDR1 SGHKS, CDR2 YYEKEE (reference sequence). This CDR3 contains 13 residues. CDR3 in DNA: TGTGCCAGCAGCGACGGATCAGGGTATGGCTACACCTTC. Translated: CASSDGSGYGYTF.

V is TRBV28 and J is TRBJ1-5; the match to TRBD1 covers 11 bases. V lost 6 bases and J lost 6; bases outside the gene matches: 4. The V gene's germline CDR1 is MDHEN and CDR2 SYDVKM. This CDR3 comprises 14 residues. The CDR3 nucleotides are TGTGCCAGCAGCGGACAGGGGGCCGGTCAGCCCCAGCATTTT. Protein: CASSGQGAGQPQHF.

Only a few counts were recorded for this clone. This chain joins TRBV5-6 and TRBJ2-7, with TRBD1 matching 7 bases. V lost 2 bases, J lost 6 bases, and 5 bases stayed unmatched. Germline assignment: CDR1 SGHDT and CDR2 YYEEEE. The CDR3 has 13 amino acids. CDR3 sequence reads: CASSFDRVSEQYF. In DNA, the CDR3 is TGTGCCAGCAGCTTCGACAGGGTTAGCGAGCAGTACTTC.

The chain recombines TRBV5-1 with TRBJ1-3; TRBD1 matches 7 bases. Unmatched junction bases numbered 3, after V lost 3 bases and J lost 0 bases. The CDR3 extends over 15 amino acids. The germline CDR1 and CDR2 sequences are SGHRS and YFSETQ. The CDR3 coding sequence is TGCGCCAGCAGCTCGGGACAGCTCTCTGGAAACACCATATATTTT. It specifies CASSSGQLSGNTIYF. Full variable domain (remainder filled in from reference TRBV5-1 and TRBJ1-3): KAGVTQTPRYLIKTRGQQVTLSCSPISGHRSVSWYQQTPGQGLQFLFEYFSETQRNKGNFPGRFSGRQFSNSRSEMNVSTLELGDSALYLCASSSGQLSGNTIYFGEGSWLTVV.

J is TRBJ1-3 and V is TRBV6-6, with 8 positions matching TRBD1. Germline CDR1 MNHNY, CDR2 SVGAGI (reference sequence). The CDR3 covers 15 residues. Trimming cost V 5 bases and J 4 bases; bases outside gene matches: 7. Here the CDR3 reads CASSPTGGFGNTIYF. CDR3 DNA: TGTGCCAGCAGTCCTACAGGGGGGTTCGGAAACACCATATATTTT.

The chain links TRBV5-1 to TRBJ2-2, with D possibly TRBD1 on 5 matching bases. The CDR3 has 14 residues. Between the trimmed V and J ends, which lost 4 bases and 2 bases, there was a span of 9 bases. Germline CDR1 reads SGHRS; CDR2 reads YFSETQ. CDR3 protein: CASSHQGNTGELFF. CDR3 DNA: TGCGCCAGCAGCCACCAGGGCAACACCGGGGAGCTGTTTTTT.

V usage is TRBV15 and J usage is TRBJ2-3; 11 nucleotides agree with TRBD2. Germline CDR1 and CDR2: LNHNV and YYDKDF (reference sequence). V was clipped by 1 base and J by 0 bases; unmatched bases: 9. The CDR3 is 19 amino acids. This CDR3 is CATSRGGTSGGPSTDTQYF. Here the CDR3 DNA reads TGTGCCACCAGCAGAGGAGGCACTAGCGGGGGCCCCAGCACAGATACGCAGTATTTT.

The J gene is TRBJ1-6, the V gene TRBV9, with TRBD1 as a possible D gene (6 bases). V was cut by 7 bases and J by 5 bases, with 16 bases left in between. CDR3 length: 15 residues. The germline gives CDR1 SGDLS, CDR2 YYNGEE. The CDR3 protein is CASATHREHNSPLHF. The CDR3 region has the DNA TGTGCCAGCGCCACCCACAGGGAGCATAATTCACCCCTCCACTTT.

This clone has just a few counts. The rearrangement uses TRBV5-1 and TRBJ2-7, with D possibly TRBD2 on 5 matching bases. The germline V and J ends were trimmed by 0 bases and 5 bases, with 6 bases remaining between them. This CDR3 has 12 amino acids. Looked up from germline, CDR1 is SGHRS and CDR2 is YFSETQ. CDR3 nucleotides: TGCGCCAGCAGCTTGGTCGGGGACGAGCAGTACTTC. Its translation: CASSLVGDEQYF. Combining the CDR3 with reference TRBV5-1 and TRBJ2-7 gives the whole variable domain KAGVTQTPRYLIKTRGQQVTLSCSPISGHRSVSWYQQTPGQGLQFLFEYFSETQRNKGNFPGRFSGRQFSNSRSEMNVSTLELGDSALYLCASSLVGDEQYFGPGTRLTVT.